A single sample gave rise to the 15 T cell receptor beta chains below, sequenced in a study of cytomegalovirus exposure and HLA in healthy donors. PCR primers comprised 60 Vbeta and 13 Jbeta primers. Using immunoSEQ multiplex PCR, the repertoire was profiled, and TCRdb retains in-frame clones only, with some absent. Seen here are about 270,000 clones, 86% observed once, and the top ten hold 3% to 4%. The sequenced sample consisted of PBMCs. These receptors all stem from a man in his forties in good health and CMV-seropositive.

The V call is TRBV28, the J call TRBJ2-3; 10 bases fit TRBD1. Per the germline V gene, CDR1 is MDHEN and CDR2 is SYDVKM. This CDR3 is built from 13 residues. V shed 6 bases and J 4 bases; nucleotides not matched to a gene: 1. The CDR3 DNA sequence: TGTGCCAGCAGGGGGACAGGGGCAGATACGCAGTATTTT. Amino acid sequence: CASRGTGADTQYF.

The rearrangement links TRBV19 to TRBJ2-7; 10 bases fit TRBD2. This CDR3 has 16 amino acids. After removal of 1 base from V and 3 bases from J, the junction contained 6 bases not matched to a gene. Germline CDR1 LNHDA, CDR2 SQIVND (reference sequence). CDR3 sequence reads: CASSIVSLAGDYEQYF. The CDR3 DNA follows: TGTGCCAGTAGTATAGTATCCCTAGCGGGAGACTACGAGCAGTACTTC. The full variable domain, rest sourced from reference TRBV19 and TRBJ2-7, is DGGITQSPKYLFRKEGQNVTLSCEQNLNHDAMYWYRQDPGQGLRLIYYSQIVNDFQKGDIAEGYSVSREKKESFPLTVTSAQKNPTAFYLCASSIVSLAGDYEQYFGPGTRLTVT.

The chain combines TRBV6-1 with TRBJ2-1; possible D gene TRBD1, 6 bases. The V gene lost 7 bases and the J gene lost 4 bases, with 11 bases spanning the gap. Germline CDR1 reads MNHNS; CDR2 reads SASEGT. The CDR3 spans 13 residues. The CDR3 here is CASTDSKYNEQFF. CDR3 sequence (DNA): TGTGCCAGCACGGACAGTAAGTACAATGAGCAGTTCTTC.

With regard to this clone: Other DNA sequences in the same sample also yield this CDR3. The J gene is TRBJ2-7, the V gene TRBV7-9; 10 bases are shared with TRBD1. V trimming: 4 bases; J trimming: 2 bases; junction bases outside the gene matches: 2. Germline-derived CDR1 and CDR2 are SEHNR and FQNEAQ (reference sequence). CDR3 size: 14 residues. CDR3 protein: CASSSGQGAYEQYF. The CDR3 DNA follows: TGTGCCAGCAGCTCAGGACAGGGGGCCTACGAGCAGTACTTC.

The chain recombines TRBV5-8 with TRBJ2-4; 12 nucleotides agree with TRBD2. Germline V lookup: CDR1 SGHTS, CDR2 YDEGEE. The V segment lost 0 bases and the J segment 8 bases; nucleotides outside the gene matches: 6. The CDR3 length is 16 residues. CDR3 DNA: TGTGCCAGCAGCTTGGAACTAGCGGGAGGAAAGGACATTCAGTACTTC. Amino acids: CASSLELAGGKDIQYF. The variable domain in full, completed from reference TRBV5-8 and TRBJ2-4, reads EAGVTQSPTHLIKTRGQQATLRCSPISGHTSVYWYQQALGLGLQFLLWYDEGEERNRGNFPPRFSGRQFPNYSSELNVNALELEDSALYLCASSLELAGGKDIQYFGAGTRLSVL.

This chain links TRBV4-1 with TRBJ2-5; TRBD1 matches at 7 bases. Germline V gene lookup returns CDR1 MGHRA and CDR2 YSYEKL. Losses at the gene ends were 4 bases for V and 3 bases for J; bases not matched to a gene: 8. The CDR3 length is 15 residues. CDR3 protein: CASSLYRGMEETQYF. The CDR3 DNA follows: TGCGCCAGCAGCCTGTACAGGGGCATGGAAGAGACCCAGTACTTC.

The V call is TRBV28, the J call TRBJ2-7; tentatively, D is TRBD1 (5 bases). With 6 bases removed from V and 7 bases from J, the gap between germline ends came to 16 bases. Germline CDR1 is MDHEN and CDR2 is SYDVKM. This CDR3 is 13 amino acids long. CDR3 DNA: TGTGCCAGCAGACCACCAGGGCCTCGAGAGCAGTACTTC. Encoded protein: CASRPPGPREQYF.

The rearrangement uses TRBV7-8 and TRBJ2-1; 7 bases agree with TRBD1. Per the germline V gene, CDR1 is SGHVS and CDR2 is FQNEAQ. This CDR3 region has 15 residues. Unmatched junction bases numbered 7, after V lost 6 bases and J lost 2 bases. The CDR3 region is CASRPRQGPYNEQFF. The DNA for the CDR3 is TGTGCCAGCAGACCTCGACAGGGCCCCTACAATGAGCAGTTCTTC.

DNA of the CDR3: TGCAGCGTTGCCCAGGGTAGCTATGGCTACACCTTC. Translating gives CSVAQGSYGYTF. The chain employs TRBV29-1 and TRBJ1-2; D may be TRBD1 (5 bases). With 4 bases removed from V and 4 bases from J, the gap between germline ends came to 10 bases. Germline V CDR1 and CDR2: SQVTM, ANQGSEA. The CDR3 extends over 12 amino acids.

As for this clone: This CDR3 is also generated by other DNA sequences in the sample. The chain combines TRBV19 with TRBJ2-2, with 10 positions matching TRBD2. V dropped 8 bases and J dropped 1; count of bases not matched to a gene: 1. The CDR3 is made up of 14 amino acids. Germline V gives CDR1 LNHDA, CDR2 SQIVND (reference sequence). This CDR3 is CASRTSGNTGELFF. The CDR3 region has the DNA TGTGCCAGTCGGACTAGCGGGAACACCGGGGAGCTGTTTTTT.

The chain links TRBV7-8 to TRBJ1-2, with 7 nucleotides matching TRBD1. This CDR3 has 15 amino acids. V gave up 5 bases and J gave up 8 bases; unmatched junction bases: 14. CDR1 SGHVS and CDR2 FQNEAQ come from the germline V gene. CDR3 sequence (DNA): TGTGCCAGCAGCACAACAGGGGAACGAGCTAGCGGCTACACCTTC. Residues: CASSTTGERASGYTF.

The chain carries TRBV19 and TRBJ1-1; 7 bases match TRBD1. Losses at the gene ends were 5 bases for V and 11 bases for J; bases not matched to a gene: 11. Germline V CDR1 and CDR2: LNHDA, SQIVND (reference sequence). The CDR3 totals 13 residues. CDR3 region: CASSPGQVLGAFF. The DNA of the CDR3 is TGTGCCAGTAGTCCCGGACAGGTTCTTGGGGCTTTCTTT.

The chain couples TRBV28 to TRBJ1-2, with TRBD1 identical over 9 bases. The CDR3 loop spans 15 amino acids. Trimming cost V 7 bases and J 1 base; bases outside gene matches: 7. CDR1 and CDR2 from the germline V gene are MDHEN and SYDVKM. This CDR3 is CASNTGQGFNYGYTF. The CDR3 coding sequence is TGTGCCAGCAACACGGGACAGGGCTTTAACTATGGCTACACCTTC.

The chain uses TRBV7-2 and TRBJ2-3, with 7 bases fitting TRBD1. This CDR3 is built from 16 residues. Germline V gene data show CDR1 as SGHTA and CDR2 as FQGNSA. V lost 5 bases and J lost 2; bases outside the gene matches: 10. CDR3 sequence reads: CASSPDWDSNTDTQYF. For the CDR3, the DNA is TGTGCCAGCAGCCCCGACTGGGACAGTAACACAGATACGCAGTATTTT. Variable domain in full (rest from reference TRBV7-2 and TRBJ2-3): GAGVSQSPSNKVTEKGKDVELRCDPISGHTALYWYRQSLGQGLEFLIYFQGNSAPDKSGLPSDRFSAERTGGSVSTLTIQRTQQEDSAVYLCASSPDWDSNTDTQYFGPGTRLTVL.

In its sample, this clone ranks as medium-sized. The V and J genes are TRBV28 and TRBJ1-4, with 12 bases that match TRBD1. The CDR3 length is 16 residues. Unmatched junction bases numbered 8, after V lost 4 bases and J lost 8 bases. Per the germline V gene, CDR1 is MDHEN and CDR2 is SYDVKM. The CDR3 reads CASSSGTGGAEEKLFF. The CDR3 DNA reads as TGTGCCAGCAGTTCCGGGACAGGGGGCGCGGAGGAAAAACTGTTTTTT.